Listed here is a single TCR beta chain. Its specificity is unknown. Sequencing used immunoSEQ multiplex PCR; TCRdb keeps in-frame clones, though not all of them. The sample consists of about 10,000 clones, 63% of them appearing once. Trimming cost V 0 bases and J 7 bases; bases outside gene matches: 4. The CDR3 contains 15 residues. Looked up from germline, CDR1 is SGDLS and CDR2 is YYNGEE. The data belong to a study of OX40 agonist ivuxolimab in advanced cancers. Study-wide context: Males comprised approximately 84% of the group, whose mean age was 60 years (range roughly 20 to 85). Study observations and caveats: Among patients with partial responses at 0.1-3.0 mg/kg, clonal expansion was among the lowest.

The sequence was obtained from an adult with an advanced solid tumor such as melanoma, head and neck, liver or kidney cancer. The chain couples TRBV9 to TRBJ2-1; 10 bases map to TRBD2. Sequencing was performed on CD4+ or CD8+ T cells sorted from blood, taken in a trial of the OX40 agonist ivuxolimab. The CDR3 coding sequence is TGTGCCAGCAGCGTAGGACTAGCGGGTGGTAATGAGCAGTTCTTC. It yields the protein CASSVGLAGGNEQFF.